A selection of T cell receptor beta chains follows, all from one sample in a study of identical twins. TCRdb re-derived calls from the 5' RACE reads in MiXCR, one entry per CDR3 protein. In the table there are around 490,000 distinct CDR3 sequences, about 16% of which are singletons. These data were likewise used in another study, on yellow fever vaccine responses in identical twins.

Sequencing was done on a sample of CD4+ T cells sorted from blood. These receptors were taken from a young woman in good health. Each CDR3 is given with its conserved first and last residue. The order of the fields is V gene, clone size, J gene, D gene, CDR3 length, CDR3 protein, CDR3 DNA. A D gene is named only where the DNA matches it firmly. Clone size, where shown, is once, few, many, or a class for clones that have expanded.

V: TRBV18
size: NA
J: TRBJ1-1
D: TRBD1
length: 14
CDR3: CASSVTGGGTEACF
DNA: TGTGCCAGCTCGGTGACAGGGGGCGGCACTGAAGCTTGCTTT

V: TRBV5-1
size: few
J: TRBJ2-3
D: NA
length: 14
CDR3: CASSSSVSPDTQYF
DNA: TGCGCCAGCAGCTCCAGCGTATCCCCAGATACGCAGTATTTT

V: TRBV6-1
size: few
J: TRBJ1-1
D: TRBD1
length: 14
CDR3: CASSRTGGLTEAFF
DNA: TGTGCCAGCAGCCGAACAGGGGGCCTGACTGAAGCTTTCTTT

V: TRBV19
size: NA
J: TRBJ2-3
D: NA
length: 12
CDR3: CASTAGTDTQYF
DNA: TGTGCCAGTACCGCCGGTACAGATACGCAGTATTTT

V: TRBV12-3/TRBV12-4
size: few
J: TRBJ1-4
D: NA
length: 16
CDR3: CASSLGQSLGNEKLFF
DNA: TGTGCCAGCAGTTTGGGGCAGTCCCTCGGTAATGAAAAACTGTTTTTT

V: TRBV6-1
size: few
J: TRBJ2-2
D: TRBD2
length: 16
CDR3: CASKGLAGSNTGELFF
DNA: TGTGCCAGCAAAGGACTAGCGGGGTCGAACACCGGGGAGCTGTTTTTT

V: TRBV10-3
size: NA
J: TRBJ2-2
D: TRBD1
length: 14
CDR3: CAIKTGTATGELFF
DNA: TGTGCCATCAAGACCGGGACAGCAACCGGGGAGCTGTTTTTT

V: TRBV6-1
size: NA
J: TRBJ1-6
D: TRBD1
length: 14
CDR3: CASSLDRGLFLVHF
DNA: TGTGCCAGCAGTCTAGACAGGGGGCTTTTCTTAGTCCACTTT

V: TRBV7-3
size: NA
J: TRBJ2-2
D: NA
length: 15
CDR3: CASSLGGRLAPSLFF
DNA: TGTGCCAGCAGCCTAGGGGGTAGACTCGCCCCCTCGCTGTTTTTT

V: TRBV19
size: NA
J: TRBJ2-7
D: NA
length: 15
CDR3: CASSIERGAPYEQYF
DNA: TGTGCCAGTAGTATAGAACGGGGCGCCCCCTACGAGCAGTACTTC

V: TRBV3-1
size: few
J: TRBJ2-1
D: TRBD1
length: 12
CDR3: CASSQGQGNPIF
DNA: TGTGCCAGCAGCCAAGGACAGGGCAACCCGATCTTC

V: TRBV28
size: NA
J: TRBJ2-1
D: TRBD2
length: 17
CDR3: CASSLRSAGTRGNEQFF
DNA: TGTGCCAGCAGTTTAAGGTCAGCCGGGACTAGAGGGAATGAGCAGTTCTTC

V: TRBV29-1
size: NA
J: TRBJ2-2
D: NA
length: 15
CDR3: CSVVLGATNTGELFF
DNA: TGCAGCGTTGTTTTGGGGGCGACGAACACCGGGGAGCTGTTTTTT

V: TRBV10-3
size: few
J: TRBJ2-7
D: TRBD2
length: 14
CDR3: CAIRVTSGAYEQYF
DNA: TGTGCCATCAGGGTGACTAGCGGGGCCTACGAGCAGTACTTC

V: TRBV12-3/TRBV12-4
size: many
J: TRBJ1-1
D: NA
length: 13
CDR3: CASTETGNTEAFF
DNA: TGTGCCAGCACCGAGACAGGGAACACTGAAGCTTTCTTT

V: TRBV12-3/TRBV12-4
size: few
J: TRBJ1-2
D: NA
length: 17
CDR3: CASSFRMGGRATYGYTF
DNA: TGTGCCAGCAGTTTTCGGATGGGGGGCAGGGCAACCTATGGCTACACCTTC

V: TRBV7-2
size: NA
J: TRBJ1-2
D: NA
length: 13
CDR3: CASSLAGKNGYTF
DNA: TGTGCCAGCAGCTTGGCAGGGAAGAATGGCTACACCTTC

V: TRBV12-3/TRBV12-4
size: NA
J: TRBJ2-1
D: TRBD1
length: 13
CDR3: CASHPGTGNEQFF
DNA: TGTGCCAGCCACCCCGGGACAGGGAATGAGCAGTTCTTC